The rows below give T cell receptor beta chains drawn from one sample of a study of blood T cell repertoires in COVID-19. Method: immunoSEQ multiplex PCR; TCRdb's copy keeps in-frame clones and lacks some. The sample contains roughly 200,000 clones, 80% to 95% of which appear only once. Sequenced input: peripheral blood. All receptors come from a man aged 50-60 years with acute or convalescent COVID-19. Both conserved end residues are part of each CDR3.

v_call	j_call	cdr3_aa
TRBV18	TRBJ2-2	CASGGTSYTGELFF
TRBV6-2/TRBV6-3	TRBJ1-5	CASSTPRQPQHF
TRBV19	TRBJ1-3	CASTAQSSGNTIYF
TRBV19	TRBJ2-1	CATSRSPGDNEQFF
TRBV28	TRBJ2-3	CASSLIRTGGRTQYF
TRBV30	TRBJ1-2	CAWSLDRGVGYTF
TRBV28	TRBJ1-2	CASRQGLSGYTF
TRBV12-3/TRBV12-4	TRBJ1-1	CASSLGQLAEAFF
TRBV11-2	TRBJ2-1	CASSLDPHAGQFF
TRBV5-5	TRBJ1-1	CASRLDRDTEAFF
TRBV9	TRBJ1-5	CASSVGSLSQPQHF
TRBV28	TRBJ2-4	CASSGRPSNIQYF
TRBV18	TRBJ2-1	CASSPQTYNEQFF
TRBV11-2	TRBJ2-7	CASSWSGTYEQYF
TRBV9	TRBJ2-6	CASSVGGGGANVLTF
TRBV5-1	TRBJ2-7	CASSTGTGAITYEQYF
TRBV5-4	TRBJ1-2	CASRLSDRGMLNYGYTF
TRBV3-1/TRBV3-2	TRBJ1-4	CASSPGGAATNEKLFF
TRBV28	TRBJ1-3	CASSFSRAGRNTIYF
TRBV5-4	TRBJ2-2	CASSFWTGGAGELFF
TRBV19	TRBJ1-1	CASSYRGLGTEAFF
TRBV2	TRBJ2-2	CASSEGLWNTGELFF
TRBV5-5	TRBJ1-2	CASSLRRSTSGYTF
TRBV2	TRBJ2-3	CASRQNREGTQYF
TRBV5-6	TRBJ2-1	CASSFYDRVFGNEQFF
TRBV2	TRBJ2-5	CASKQTSGRTPRETQYF
TRBV5-6	TRBJ1-4	CASSLISATNEKLFF
TRBV27	TRBJ1-1	CASSSRLLSLNTEAFF
TRBV7-2	TRBJ2-2	CASSLGRNTGELFF
TRBV29-1	TRBJ1-3	CSVQFSGNTIYF
TRBV6-7	TRBJ2-1	CASILAGVGPYNEQFF
TRBV6-7	TRBJ2-6	CASSRSRGTGANVLTF
TRBV4-3	TRBJ1-1	CASSHRTGRGAFF
TRBV30	TRBJ1-2	CAWRATGGYGYTF
TRBV6-5	TRBJ2-3	CASRPPTGGQDTQYF
TRBV3-1/TRBV3-2	TRBJ2-5	CASSQDTSSETQYF
TRBV9	TRBJ1-3	CASSATGDRDNGNTIYF